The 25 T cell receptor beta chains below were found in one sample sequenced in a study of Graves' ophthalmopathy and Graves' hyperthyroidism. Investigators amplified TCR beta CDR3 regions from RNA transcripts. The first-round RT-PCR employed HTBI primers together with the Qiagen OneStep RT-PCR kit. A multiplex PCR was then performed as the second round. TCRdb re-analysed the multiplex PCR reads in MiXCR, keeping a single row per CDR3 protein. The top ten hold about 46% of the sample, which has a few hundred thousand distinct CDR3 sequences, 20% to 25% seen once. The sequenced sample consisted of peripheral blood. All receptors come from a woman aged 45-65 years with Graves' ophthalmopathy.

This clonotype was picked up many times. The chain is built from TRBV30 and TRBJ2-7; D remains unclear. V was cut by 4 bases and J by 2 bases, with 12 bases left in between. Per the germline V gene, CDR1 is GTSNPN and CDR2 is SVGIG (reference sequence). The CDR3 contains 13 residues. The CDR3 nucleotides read TGTGCCTGGATGGAACGGTGGACCTACGAGCAGTACTTC. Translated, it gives CAWMERWTYEQYF.

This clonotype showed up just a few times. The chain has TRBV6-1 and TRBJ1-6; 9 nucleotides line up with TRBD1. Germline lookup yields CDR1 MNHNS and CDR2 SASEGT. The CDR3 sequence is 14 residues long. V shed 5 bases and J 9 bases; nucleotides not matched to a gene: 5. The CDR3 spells CASSLGQGSSPLHF. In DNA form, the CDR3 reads TGTGCCAGCAGTCTGGGACAGGGCAGTTCACCCCTCCACTTT.

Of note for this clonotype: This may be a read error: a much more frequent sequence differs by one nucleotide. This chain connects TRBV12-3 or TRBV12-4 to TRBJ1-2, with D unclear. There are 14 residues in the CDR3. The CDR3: CASSLFGFNYGNTF. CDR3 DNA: TGTGCCAGCAGTTTGTTTGGCTTCAACTATGGCAACACCTTC.

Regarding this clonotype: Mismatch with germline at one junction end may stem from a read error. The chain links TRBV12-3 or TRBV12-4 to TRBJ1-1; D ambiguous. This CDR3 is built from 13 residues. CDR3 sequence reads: CASRVGTNTGAFF. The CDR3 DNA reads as TGTGCCAGCAGGGTCGGTACGAACACTGGAGCTTTCTTT.

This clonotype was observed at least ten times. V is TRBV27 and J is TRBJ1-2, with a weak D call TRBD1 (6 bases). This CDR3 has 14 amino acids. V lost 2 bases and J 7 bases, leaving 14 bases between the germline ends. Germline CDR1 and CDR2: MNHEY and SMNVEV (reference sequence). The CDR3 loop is CASSLDSTGSGYTF. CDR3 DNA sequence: TGTGCCAGCAGTTTAGATAGCACAGGGAGTGGCTACACCTTC.

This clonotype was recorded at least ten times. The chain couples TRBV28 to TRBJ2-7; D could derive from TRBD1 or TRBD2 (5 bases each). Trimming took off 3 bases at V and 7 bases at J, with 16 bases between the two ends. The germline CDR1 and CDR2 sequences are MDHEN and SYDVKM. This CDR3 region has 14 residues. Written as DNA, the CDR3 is TGTGCCAGCAGTTTTAGAGGGACCCGTAGTGAGCAGTACTTC. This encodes CASSFRGTRSEQYF.

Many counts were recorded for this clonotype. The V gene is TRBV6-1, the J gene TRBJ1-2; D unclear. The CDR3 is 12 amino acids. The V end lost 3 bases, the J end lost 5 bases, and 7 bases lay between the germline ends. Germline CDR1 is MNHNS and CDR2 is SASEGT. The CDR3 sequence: CASSDRTYGYTF. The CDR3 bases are TGTGCCAGCAGTGACCGAACTTATGGCTACACCTTC.

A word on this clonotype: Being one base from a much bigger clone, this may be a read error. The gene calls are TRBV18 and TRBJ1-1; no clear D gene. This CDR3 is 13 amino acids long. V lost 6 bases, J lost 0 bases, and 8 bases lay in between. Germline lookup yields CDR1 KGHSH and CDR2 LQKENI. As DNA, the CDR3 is TGTGCCAGCTCTGAGGGTTTGAACACTGAAGCTTTCTTT. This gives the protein CASSEGLNTEAFF.

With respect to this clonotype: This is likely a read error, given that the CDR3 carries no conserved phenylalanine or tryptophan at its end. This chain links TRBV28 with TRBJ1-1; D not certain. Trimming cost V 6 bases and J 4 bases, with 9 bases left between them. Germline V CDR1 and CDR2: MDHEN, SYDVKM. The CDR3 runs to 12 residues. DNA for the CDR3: TGTGCCAGCAGACTGACACTCACTGAAGCTTTCCTT. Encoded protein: CASRLTLTEAFL.

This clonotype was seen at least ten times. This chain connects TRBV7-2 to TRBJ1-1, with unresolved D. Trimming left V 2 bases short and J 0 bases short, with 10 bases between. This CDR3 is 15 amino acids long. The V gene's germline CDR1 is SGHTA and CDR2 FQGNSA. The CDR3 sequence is CASSLMPGMNTEAFF. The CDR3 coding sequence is TGTGCCAGCAGCTTAATGCCCGGGATGAACACTGAAGCTTTCTTT.

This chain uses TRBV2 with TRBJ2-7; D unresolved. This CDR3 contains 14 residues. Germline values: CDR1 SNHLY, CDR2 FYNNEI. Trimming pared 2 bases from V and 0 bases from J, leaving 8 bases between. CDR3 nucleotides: TGTGCCAGCAGTGAACAGGTATACTCCTACGAGCAGTACTTC. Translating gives CASSEQVYSYEQYF.

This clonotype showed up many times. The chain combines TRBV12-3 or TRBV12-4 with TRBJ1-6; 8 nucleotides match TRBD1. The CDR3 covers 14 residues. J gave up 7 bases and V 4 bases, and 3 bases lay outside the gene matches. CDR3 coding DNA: TGTGCCAGCAGTTCCGACAGGGGAAATTCACCCCTCCACTTT. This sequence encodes CASSSDRGNSPLHF.

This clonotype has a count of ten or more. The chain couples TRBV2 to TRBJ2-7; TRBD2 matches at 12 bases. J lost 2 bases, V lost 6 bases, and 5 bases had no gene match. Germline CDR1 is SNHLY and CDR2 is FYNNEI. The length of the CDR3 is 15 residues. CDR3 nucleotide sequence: TGTGCCAGCAGGGCCGGACTAGCGGGAACCTACGAGCAGTACTTC. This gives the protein CASRAGLAGTYEQYF.

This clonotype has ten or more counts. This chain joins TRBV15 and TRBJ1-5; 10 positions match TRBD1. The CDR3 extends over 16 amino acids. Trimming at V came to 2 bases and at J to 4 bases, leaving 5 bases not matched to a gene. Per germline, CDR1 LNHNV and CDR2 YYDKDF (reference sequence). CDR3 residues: CATSRPGTGENQPQHF. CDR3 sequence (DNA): TGTGCCACCAGCAGACCCGGGACAGGGGAGAATCAGCCCCAGCATTTT. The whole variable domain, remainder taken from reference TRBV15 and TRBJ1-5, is DAMVIQNPRYQVTQFGKPVTLSCSQTLNHNVMYWYQQKSSQAPKLLFHYYDKDFNNEADTPDNFQSRRPNTSFCFLDIRSPGLGDTAMYLCATSRPGTGENQPQHFGDGTRLSIL.

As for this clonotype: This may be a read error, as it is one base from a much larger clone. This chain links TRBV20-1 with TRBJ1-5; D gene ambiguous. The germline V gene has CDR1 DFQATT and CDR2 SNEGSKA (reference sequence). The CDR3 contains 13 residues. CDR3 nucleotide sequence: TGCAGTGCTGGAGAGACGGCTAATCAGCCCCAGCATTTT. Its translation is CSAGETANQPQHF.

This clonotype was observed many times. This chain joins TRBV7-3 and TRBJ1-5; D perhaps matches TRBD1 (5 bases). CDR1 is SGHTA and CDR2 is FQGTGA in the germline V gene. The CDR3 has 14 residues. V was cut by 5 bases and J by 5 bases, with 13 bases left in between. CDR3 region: CASSGMGPDQPQHF. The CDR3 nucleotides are TGTGCCAGCAGCGGCATGGGGCCCGATCAGCCCCAGCATTTT.

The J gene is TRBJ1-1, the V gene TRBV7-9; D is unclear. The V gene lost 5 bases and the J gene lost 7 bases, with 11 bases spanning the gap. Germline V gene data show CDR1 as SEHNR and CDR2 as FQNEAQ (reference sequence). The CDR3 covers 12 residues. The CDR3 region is CASSPRQNEAFF. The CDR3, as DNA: TGTGCCAGCAGCCCGAGGCAGAATGAAGCTTTCTTT.

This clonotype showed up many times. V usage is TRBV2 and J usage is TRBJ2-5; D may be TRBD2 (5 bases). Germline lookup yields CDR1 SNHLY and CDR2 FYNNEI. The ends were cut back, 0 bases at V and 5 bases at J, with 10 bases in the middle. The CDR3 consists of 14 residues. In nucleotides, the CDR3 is TGTGCCAGCAGTGAAGCGACGGGGTGGGAGACCCAGTACTTC. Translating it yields CASSEATGWETQYF.

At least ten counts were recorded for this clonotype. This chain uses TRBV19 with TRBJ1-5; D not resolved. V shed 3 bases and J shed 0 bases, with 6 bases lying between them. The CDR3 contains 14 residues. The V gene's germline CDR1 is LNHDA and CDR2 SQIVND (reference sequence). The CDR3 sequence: CASSISYSNQPQHF. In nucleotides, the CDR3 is TGTGCCAGTAGTATTAGCTATAGCAATCAGCCCCAGCATTTT.

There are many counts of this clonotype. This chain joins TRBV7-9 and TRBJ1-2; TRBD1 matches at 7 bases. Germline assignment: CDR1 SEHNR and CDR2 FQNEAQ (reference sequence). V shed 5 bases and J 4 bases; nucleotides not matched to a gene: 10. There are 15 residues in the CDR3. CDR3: CASSPDRAVGYGYTF. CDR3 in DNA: TGTGCCAGCAGCCCAGACAGGGCGGTTGGCTATGGCTACACCTTC.

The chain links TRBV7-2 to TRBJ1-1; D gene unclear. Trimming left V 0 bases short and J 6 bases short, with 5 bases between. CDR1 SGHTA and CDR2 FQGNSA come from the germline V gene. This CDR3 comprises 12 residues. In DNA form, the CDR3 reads TGTGCCAGCAGCTTAGCACCCTCTGAAGCTTTCTTT. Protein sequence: CASSLAPSEAFF.

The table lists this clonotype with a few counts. The CDR3 DNA sequence: TGCGCCAGCAGCGGTATACCGAACTCGAATTCACCCCTCCACTTT. It is translated as CASSGIPNSNSPLHF. The chain links TRBV4-1 to TRBJ1-6; no clear D gene. Germline V gene data show CDR1 as MGHRA and CDR2 as YSYEKL. V dropped 5 bases and J dropped 7 bases, with 15 bases sitting between them. This CDR3 has 15 residues.

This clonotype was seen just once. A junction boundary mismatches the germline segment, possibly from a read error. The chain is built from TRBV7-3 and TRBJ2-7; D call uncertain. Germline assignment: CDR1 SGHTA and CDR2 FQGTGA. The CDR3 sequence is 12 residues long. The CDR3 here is CASTPNGYEQSF. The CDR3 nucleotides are TGTGCCAGCACCCCCAACGGCTACGAGCAGTCCTTC. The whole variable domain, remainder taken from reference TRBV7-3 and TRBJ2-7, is GAGVSQTPSNKVTEKGKYVELRCDPISGHTALYWYRQSLGQGPEFLIYFQGTGAADDSGLPNDRFFAVRPEGSVSTLKIQRTERGDSAVYLCASTPNGYEQSFGPGTRLTVT.

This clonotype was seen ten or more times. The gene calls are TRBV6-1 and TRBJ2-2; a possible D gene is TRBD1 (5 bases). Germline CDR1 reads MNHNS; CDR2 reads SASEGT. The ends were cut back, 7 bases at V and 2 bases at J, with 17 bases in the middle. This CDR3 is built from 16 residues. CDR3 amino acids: CASNRQPFPNTGELFF. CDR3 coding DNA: TGTGCCAGCAACAGACAGCCCTTCCCTAACACCGGGGAGCTGTTTTTT.

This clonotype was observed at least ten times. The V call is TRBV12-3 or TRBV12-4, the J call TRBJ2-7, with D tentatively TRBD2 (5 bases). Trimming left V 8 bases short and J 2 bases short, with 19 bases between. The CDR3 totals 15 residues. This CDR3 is CASQISRAEAYEQYF. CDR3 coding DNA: TGTGCCAGCCAGATTTCTAGGGCGGAGGCCTACGAGCAGTACTTC.